Listed here are 9 T cell receptor beta chains from one sample, sequenced in a study of cytomegalovirus exposure and HLA in healthy donors. Use of 60 Vbeta and 13 Jbeta primers characterized the PCR. Profiling relied on immunoSEQ multiplex PCR, and the TCRdb table lists in-frame clones only, not all of them. The table has some 190,000 clones, 82% seen once. The source material was PBMCs. These receptors were obtained from a middle-aged man in good health and CMV-seronegative.

The chain uses TRBV29-1 and TRBJ1-2; TRBD1 is a possible D gene (5 bases). This CDR3 has 13 amino acids. V was cut by 0 bases and J by 5 bases, with 10 bases left in between. CDR1 and CDR2 from the germline V gene are SQVTM and ANQGSEA. The CDR3 DNA reads as TGCAGCGTTGAAGATCCGGCAGGGTATGGCTACACCTTC. This translates into CSVEDPAGYGYTF.

The chain couples TRBV7-3 to TRBJ2-7; 8 bases align to TRBD1. The CDR3 extends over 15 amino acids. V lost 5 bases, J lost 0 bases, and 6 bases stayed unmatched. Per germline, CDR1 SGHTA and CDR2 FQGTGA. The CDR3 nucleotides read TGTGCCAGCAGCCCTCAGGGGGCCACCTCCTACGAGCAGTACTTC. Translation gives CASSPQGATSYEQYF.

The chain uses TRBV5-4 and TRBJ2-7; D gene unclear. Looked up from germline, CDR1 is SGHNT and CDR2 is YYREEE (reference sequence). V lost 0 bases to trimming and J lost 7 bases, with 11 bases between them. CDR3 size: 13 residues. As DNA, the CDR3 is TGTGCCAGCAGCTTGGCAACCCGGCGGGAGCAGTACTTC. It codes for CASSLATRREQYF.

This clone was counted only a few times. The genes are TRBV11-3 and TRBJ1-1; TRBD1 might be the D (5 bases). The germline V and J ends were trimmed by 4 bases and 3 bases, with 9 bases remaining between them. This CDR3 is 13 amino acids long. Germline CDR1 reads SGHNT; CDR2 reads YENEEA. The CDR3 here is CASSSGEYTEAFF. The CDR3 nucleotides read TGTGCCAGCAGCTCGGGGGAATACACTGAAGCTTTCTTT.

The chain is built from TRBV19 and TRBJ1-4; perhaps TRBD1 as D (6 bases). The ends were cut back, 3 bases at V and 14 bases at J, with 22 bases in the middle. Germline loops: CDR1 LNHDA, CDR2 SQIVND (reference sequence). The CDR3 is 15 residues long. CDR3: CASSMAPDSGPPLFF. The DNA of the CDR3 is TGTGCCAGTAGTATGGCCCCGGACAGCGGCCCCCCGCTGTTTTTT.

The chain carries TRBV7-9 and TRBJ2-5; 10 bases agree with TRBD2. The CDR3 covers 16 residues. The germline CDR1 and CDR2 sequences are SEHNR and FQNEAQ (reference sequence). Trimming took 5 bases from V and 3 from J; bases not matched to a gene: 9. In DNA, the CDR3 is TGTGCCAGCAGCCCCCGACTAGCGGGTACGAAAGAGACCCAGTACTTC. Its translation: CASSPRLAGTKETQYF. Using reference TRBV7-9 and TRBJ2-5 for the parts outside the CDR3, the full variable domain is DTGVSQNPRHKITKRGQNVTFRCDPISEHNRLYWYRQTLGQGPEFLTYFQNEAQLEKSRLLSDRFSAERPKGSFSTLEIQRTEQGDSAMYLCASSPRLAGTKETQYFGPGTRLLVL.

Notes on this clone: One junction end does not reproduce the germline sequence, and a read error may be involved. V usage is TRBV5-4 and J usage is TRBJ2-3; TRBD2 aligns across 13 bases. The V gene's germline CDR1 is SGHNT and CDR2 YYREEE (reference sequence). CDR3 length: 16 amino acids. The chain's CDR3 is CASSSGLAGITNTQYF. The CDR3 DNA is TGTGCCAGCAGCTCGGGACTAGCGGGGATCACAAATACGCAGTATTTT.

The gene calls are TRBV11-2 and TRBJ2-7; no definite D call. The CDR3 loop spans 10 amino acids. The ends were cut back, 5 bases at V and 4 bases at J, with 3 bases in the middle. Germline lookup yields CDR1 SGHAT and CDR2 FQNNGV. This chain's CDR3 is CASSLYEQYF. The CDR3 DNA sequence: TGTGCCAGCAGCCTATACGAGCAGTACTTC.

The chain recombines TRBV29-1 with TRBJ1-1; D might be TRBD1 (5 bases). V dropped 5 bases and J dropped 0 bases, with 10 bases sitting between them. This CDR3 has 13 amino acids. Germline CDR1 SQVTM, CDR2 ANQGSEA. The CDR3 DNA sequence: TGCAGCGTTCACAGACAGTTGAACACTGAAGCTTTCTTT. It is translated as CSVHRQLNTEAFF.